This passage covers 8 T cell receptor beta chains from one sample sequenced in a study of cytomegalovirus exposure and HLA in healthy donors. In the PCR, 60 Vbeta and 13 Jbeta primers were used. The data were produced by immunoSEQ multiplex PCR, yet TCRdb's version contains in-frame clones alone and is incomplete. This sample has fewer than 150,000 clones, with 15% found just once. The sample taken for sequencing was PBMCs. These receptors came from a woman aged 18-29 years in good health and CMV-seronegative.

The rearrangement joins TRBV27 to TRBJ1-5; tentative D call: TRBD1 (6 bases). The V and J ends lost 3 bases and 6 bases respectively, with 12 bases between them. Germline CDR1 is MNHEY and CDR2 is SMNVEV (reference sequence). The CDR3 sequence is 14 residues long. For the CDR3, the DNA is TGTGCCAGCAGTTTTTTGGGGGCAGGTCAGCCCCAGCATTTT. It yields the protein CASSFLGAGQPQHF.

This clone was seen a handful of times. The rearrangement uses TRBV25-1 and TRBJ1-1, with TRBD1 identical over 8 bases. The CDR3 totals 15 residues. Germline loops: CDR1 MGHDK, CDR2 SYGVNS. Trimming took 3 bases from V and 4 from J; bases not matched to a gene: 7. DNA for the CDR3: TGTGCCAGCAGTGATCAGGGGGCGATCGGCACTGAAGCTTTCTTT. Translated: CASSDQGAIGTEAFF.

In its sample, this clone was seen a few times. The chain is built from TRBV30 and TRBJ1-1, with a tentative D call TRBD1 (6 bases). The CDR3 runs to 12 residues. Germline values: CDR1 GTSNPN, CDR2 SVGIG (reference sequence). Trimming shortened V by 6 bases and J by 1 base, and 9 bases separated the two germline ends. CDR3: CACGQPNTEAFF. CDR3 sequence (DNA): TGTGCCTGCGGACAGCCGAACACTGAAGCTTTCTTT.

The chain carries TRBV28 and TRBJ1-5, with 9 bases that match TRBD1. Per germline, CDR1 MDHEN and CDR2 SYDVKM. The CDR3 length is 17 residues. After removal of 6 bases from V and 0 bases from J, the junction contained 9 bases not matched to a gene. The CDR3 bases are TGTGCCAGCAGACTGGGACAGGGCTACTATAGCAATCAGCCCCAGCATTTT. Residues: CASRLGQGYYSNQPQHF. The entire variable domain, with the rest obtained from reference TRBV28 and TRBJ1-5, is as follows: DVKVTQSSRYLVKRTGEKVFLECVQDMDHENMFWYRQDPGLGLRLIYFSYDVKMKEKGDIPEGYSVSREKKERFSLILESASTNQTSMYLCASRLGQGYYSNQPQHFGDGTRLSIL.

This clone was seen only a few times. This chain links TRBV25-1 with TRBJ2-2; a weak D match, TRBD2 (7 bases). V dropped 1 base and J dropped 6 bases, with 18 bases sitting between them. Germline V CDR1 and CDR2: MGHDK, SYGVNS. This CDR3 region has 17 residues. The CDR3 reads CASSEFRGGGAAGELFF. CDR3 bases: TGTGCCAGCAGTGAATTTCGAGGGGGGGGCGCCGCCGGGGAGCTGTTTTTT.

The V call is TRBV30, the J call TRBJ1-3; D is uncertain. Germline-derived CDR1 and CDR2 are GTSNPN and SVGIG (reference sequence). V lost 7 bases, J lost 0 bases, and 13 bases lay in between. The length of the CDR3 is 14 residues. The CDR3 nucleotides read TGTGCCTCGATCACGGGAATCTCTGGAAACACCATATATTTT. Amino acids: CASITGISGNTIYF.

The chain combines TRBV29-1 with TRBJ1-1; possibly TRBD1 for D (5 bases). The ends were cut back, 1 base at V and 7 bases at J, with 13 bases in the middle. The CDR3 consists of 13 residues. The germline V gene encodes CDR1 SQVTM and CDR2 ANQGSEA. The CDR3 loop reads CSVEGQGGSEAFF. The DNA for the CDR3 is TGCAGCGTTGAAGGGCAGGGAGGGAGTGAAGCTTTCTTT.

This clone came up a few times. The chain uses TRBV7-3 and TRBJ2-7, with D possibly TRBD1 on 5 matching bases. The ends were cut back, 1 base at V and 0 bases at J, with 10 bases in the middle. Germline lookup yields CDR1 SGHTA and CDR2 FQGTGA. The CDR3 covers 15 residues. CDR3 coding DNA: TGTGCCAGCAGCTTAAGGGCAGGGCCCTCCTACGAGCAGTACTTC. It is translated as CASSLRAGPSYEQYF. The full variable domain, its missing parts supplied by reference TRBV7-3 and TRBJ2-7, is GAGVSQTPSNKVTEKGKYVELRCDPISGHTALYWYRQSLGQGPEFLIYFQGTGAADDSGLPNDRFFAVRPEGSVSTLKIQRTERGDSAVYLCASSLRAGPSYEQYFGPGTRLTVT.